The TCR beta chain described here comes from a study of Ad26.COV2.S vaccination and SARS-CoV-2 variants. As for treatment: some 19 received Ad26.COV2.S at low or high dose, single or two shots; five or six received placebo; per-sample allocation not given. Sampling happened 63 days after the first vaccine or placebo injection. Trimming pared 12 bases from V and 5 bases from J, leaving 18 bases between. This CDR3 region has 13 residues. The germline V gene has CDR1 KGHDR and CDR2 SFDVKD. Clones were read by immunoSEQ multiplex PCR, and TCRdb kept only the in-frame ones, dropping some. The sample shows around 300,000 clones, about 87% of them seen only once.

The TCR originated in a person aged 18-60 years who received the Ad26.COV2.S COVID-19 vaccine or a placebo. Sequencing was performed on peripheral blood, taken in a trial of Ad26.COV2.S vaccine versus placebo. The genes are TRBV24-1 and TRBJ1-1; D remains unclear. CDR3 sequence (DNA): TGTGCCCCCTATGAGGGAAGTGGTACTGAAGCTTTCTTT. As protein: CAPYEGSGTEAFF.